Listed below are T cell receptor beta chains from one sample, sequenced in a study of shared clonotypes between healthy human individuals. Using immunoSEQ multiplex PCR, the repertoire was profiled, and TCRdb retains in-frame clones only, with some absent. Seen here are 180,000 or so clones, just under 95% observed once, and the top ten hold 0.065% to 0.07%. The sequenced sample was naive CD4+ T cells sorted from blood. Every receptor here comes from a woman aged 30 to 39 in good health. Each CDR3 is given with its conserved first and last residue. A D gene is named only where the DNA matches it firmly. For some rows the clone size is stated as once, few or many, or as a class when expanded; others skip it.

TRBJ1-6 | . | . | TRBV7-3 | TGTGCCAGCAGCTTAACCGCGGGGAATTCACCCCTCCACTTT | CASSLTAGNSPLHF
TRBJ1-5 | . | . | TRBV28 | TGTGCCAGCAGCCCCGGGGGGGATTGGGGGCCCCAGCATTTT | CASSPGGDWGPQHF
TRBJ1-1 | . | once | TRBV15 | TGTGCCACCAGCAGCGGTTGGGTCATAAACACTGAAGCTTTCTTT | CATSSGWVINTEAFF
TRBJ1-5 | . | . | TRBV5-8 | TGTGCCAGCAGCTTGGGCAGAACGGTTAGCAATCAGCCCCAGCATTTT | CASSLGRTVSNQPQHF
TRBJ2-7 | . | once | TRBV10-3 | TGTGCCACCGAGGCGGGGAGGGACACCTACGAGCAGTACTTC | CATEAGRDTYEQYF
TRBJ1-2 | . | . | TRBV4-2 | TGTGCCAGCAGCCAAGATACATCGTCCTGGGGCTACACCTTC | CASSQDTSSWGYTF
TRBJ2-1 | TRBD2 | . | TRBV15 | TGTGCCACCAGCAGCGGGACTAGCGGGAGTTTAAGGAATGAGCAGTTCTTC | CATSSGTSGSLRNEQFF
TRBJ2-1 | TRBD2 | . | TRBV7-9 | TGTGCCAGCAGCGTAGGATCTACTAGCGCCGCGAACTCCTACAATGAGCAGTTCTTC | CASSVGSTSAANSYNEQFF
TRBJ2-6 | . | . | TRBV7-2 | TGTGCCAGCAGCTTACTACGGGCCTTCTCTGGGGCCAACGTCCTGACTTTC | CASSLLRAFSGANVLTF
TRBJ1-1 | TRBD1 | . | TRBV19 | TGTGCCAGTAGTCAACAGGGGGTGAGTACTGAAGCTTTCTTT | CASSQQGVSTEAFF
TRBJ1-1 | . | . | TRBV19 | TGTGCCAGTAGTCGATACACTGAAGCTTTCTTT | CASSRYTEAFF
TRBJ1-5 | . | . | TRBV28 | TGTGCCAGCAGTTATAGCAATCAGCCCCAGCATTTT | CASSYSNQPQHF
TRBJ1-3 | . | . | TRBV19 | TGTGCCAGTAGTGTCACCGGGGGAGCATCAGGAAACACCATATATTTT | CASSVTGGASGNTIYF
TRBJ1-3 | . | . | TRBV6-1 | TGTGCCAGCAGTGCGTCCGGGACGGCCTCTGGAAACACCATATATTTT | CASSASGTASGNTIYF
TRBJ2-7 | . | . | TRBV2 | TGTGCCAGCAGCAACCCCGGGACTGGGGGCGAGCAGTACTTC | CASSNPGTGGEQYF
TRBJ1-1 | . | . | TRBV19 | TGTGCCAGTAGTATAGCGAGTCAGCGCCTGGACACTGAAGCTTTCTTT | CASSIASQRLDTEAFF
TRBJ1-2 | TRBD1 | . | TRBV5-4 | TGTGCCAGCAGCACTTGGGACAGGCCCGCCGGGGGCTACACCTTC | CASSTWDRPAGGYTF
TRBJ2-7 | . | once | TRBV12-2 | TGTGCAAGTCGCTTAGACCCGGGACAGGGAGGCGGCGAGCAGTACTTC | CASRLDPGQGGGEQYF
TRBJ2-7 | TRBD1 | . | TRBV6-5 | TGTGCCAGCAGCGCCGGGACAGGGAGCCACGAGCAGTACTTC | CASSAGTGSHEQYF
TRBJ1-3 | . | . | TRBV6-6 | TGTGCCAGCAGTTACTCGAATAGGGCTGGAAACACCATATATTTT | CASSYSNRAGNTIYF
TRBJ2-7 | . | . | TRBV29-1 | TGCAGCGGCTGTTTCGGGACGGCCTCCTACGAGCAGTACTTC | CSGCFGTASYEQYF
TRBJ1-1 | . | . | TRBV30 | TGTGCCTGGAGTAGGGCCAGGGAAGGGGTGAGGACTGAAGCTTTCTTT | CAWSRAREGVRTEAFF
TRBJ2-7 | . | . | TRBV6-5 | TGTGCCAGCAGTTACTCTGATCGGGAGCCCCGGGGCGAGCAGTACTTC | CASSYSDREPRGEQYF
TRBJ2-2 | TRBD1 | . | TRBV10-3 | TGTGCCATCAGTGCCCGAGACAGGGGGCGCACCGGGGAGCTGTTTTTT | CAISARDRGRTGELFF
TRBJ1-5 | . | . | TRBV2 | TGTGCCACCCCGGGGGCCGTCCAGCCCCAGCATTTT | CATPGAVQPQHF
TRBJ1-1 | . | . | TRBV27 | TGTGCCAGCACGAGCATGGGTGGGGTCCCGAGCTCTGAAGCTTTCTTT | CASTSMGGVPSSEAFF
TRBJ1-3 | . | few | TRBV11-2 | TGTGCCAGCAGCCGGGATTACTCTGGAAACACCATATATTTT | CASSRDYSGNTIYF
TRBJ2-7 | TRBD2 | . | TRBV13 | TGTGCCAGAATAGCGGGCCCACCCTACGAGCAGTACTTC | CARIAGPPYEQYF
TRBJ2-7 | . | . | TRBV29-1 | TGCAGCGTTGGTACGACCCCCTACGAGCAGTACTTC | CSVGTTPYEQYF
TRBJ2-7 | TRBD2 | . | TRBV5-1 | TGCGCCAGCAGCTTGGGGCTAGCGGGATCAACCAGGAGCTACGAGCAGTACTTC | CASSLGLAGSTRSYEQYF
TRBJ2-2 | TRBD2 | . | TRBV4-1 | TGCGCCAGCAGCGTGGGACTAGCGGGAGGGGTCGGGGAGCTGTTTTTT | CASSVGLAGGVGELFF
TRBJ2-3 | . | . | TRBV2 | TGTGCCAGCAGTGTTGCCTGGCGCACAGATACGCAGTATTTT | CASSVAWRTDTQYF
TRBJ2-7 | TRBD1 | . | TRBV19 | TGTGCCAGTAGTGATCACAGGGGGCGAGTGGGCTACGAGCAGTACTTC | CASSDHRGRVGYEQYF
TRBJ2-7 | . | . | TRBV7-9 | TGTGCCAGTACAGCAGGGAACGAGCAGTACTTC | CASTAGNEQYF
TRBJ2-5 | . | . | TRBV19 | TGTGCCAGTAGTATAGATCACCACAGAGAAGAGACCCAGTACTTC | CASSIDHHREETQYF
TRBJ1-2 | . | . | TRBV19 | TGTGCCAGTAGTATACGGACAGAAAGTAACTATGGCTACACCTTC | CASSIRTESNYGYTF
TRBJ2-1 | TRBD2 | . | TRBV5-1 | TGCGCCAGCTGTCGAGGGACTAGCGGTCGAGAAATCCAGTTCTTC | CASCRGTSGREIQFF
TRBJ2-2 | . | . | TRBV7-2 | TGTGCCAGCAGCTCGGCCGGGACAAAGAACACCGGGGAGCTGTTTTTT | CASSSAGTKNTGELFF
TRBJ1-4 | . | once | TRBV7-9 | TGTGCCAGCAGCTTACCGGGCAAGGGGGATGAAAAACTGTTTTTT | CASSLPGKGDEKLFF
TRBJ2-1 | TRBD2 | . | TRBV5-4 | TGTGCCAGCAGCTCCTCCGAGGGCGGGAGAGGTCATGAGCAGTTCTTC | CASSSSEGGRGHEQFF
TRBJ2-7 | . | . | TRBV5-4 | TGTGCCAGCAGCTTGAAGGGTCCCTACGAGCAGTACTTC | CASSLKGPYEQYF
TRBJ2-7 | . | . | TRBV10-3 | TGTGCCATCAGTGAGCGAGGGGAGCACGAGCAGTACTTC | CAISERGEHEQYF
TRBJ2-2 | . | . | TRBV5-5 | TGTGCCAGCTTCAAAAGGGCGGATTACACCGGGGAGCTGTTTTTT | CASFKRADYTGELFF
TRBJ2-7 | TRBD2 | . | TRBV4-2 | TGTGCCAGCAGCCACGCACCCCTGACTGGACGACTAGCGGGAGTCAACTACGAGCAGTACTTC | CASSHAPLTGRLAGVNYEQYF
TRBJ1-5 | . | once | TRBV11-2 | TGTGCCAGCAGCTTTCGGTACAATCAGCCCCAGCATTTT | CASSFRYNQPQHF
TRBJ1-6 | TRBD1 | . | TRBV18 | TGTGCCAGCTCAAGGGACAGAAGCTCCTATAATTCACCCCTCCACTTT | CASSRDRSSYNSPLHF
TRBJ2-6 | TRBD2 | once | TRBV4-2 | TGTGCCAGCAGCCAAGGGGAGGGATCTGGGGCCAACGTCCTGACTTTC | CASSQGEGSGANVLTF
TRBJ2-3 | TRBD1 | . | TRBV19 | TGTGCCAGTAGCCCGACAGGGGCAGATACGCAGTATTTT | CASSPTGADTQYF
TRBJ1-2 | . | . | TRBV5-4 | TGTGCCAGCATAGTTAACGTACCAGGAAAGAACTATGGCTACACCTTC | CASIVNVPGKNYGYTF
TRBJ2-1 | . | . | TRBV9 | TGTGCCAGCAGCCCTAGACAGGTATACAATGAGCAGTTCTTC | CASSPRQVYNEQFF
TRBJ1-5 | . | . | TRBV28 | TGTGCCAGCATGCGATCCCTATATAATCAGCCCCAGCATTTT | CASMRSLYNQPQHF
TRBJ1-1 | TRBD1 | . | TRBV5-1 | TGCGCCAGCAGCTCGGGGACAGACACTGAAGCTTTCTTT | CASSSGTDTEAFF
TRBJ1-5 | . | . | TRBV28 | TGTGCCAGCATCCCCGAAGGGGGGGCGAGCAATCAGCCCCAGCATTTT | CASIPEGGASNQPQHF